This T cell receptor (beta chain) came from a study of blood T cells in healthy people across ages (dated by TCRdb to 2015 to 2017). For context, the study as a whole: In model experiments, roughly one uniquely barcoded TCR beta cDNA molecule per two T cells was captured by template switching. To track age-related changes in TCR beta repertoire diversity, the study relied on deep sequencing normalized with unique cDNA molecular identifiers. The donors were split into four age groups: young (average 16 years), middle-aged (around 40), aged (62) and long-lived (approximately 89). Donors of different ages were randomly distributed across sequencing lanes to avoid experimental bias. For two donors (one aged 18 to 30 and one aged 80 or older), the study analyzed two additional independent replicas of 1 million unique cDNA reads from the same blood draw.

Donors were a few dozen systemically healthy Caucasian individuals from Russia aged roughly 6 to 95 years. Each donor gave about 9.8 milliliters of peripheral blood, drawn into EDTA-treated Vacutainer tubes. Ficoll-Paque density-gradient centrifugation was used to isolate PBMCs, with at least 6.5 million per sample. Trizol reagent was used to extract total RNA from PBMCs, with at least 5.5 micrograms per sample. The percentages of naive CD45RAhigh/CD27high T cells were determined by flow cytometry on a PBMC aliquot from every donor. The germline V gene encodes CDR1 DFQATT and CDR2 SNEGSKA (reference sequence). Unmatched junction bases come to 6, with V trimmed by 5 bases and J by 0 bases. From the cysteine up to the phenylalanine, the CDR3 has a length of 15 residues. Only the CDR3 part of the read is kept: 45 bases, read in frame from the first base. The study at large found these results: Since profiling was done on bulk unsorted PBMCs, naive and antigen-experienced compartments could not be conclusively compared. As age increased, observed TCR beta diversity per million T cells dropped in a roughly linear way, and a significant reduction was already evident by age approximately 40. Total diversity estimates from one million sequenced T cells were considered lower bounds and underestimates. The CMV infection status of donors was not known, potentially confounding age-related changes in expanded clonotypes. Compared with the aged group, the long-lived group had more naive CD4+ T cells, fewer expanded clones and increased TCR diversity, suggesting age selection. There was a strong correlation between observed TCR beta diversity and the percentage of naive T cells measured by flow cytometry.

Concerning this clonotype itself: Its specific antigen is unknown. The sample holds no much larger clone one base away, and base qualities are not on file.

Libraries were built with 5' RACE. Data came from an Illumina HiSeq 2500. A second PCR of roughly 7 to 12 cycles was run with a J-beta primer mix and a sample-barcoded 5' primer. A template-switch 5' adaptor carrying 12 random nucleotides introduced a unique molecular identifier onto each TCR beta cDNA molecule. At least 2.5 million CDR3-containing paired-end reads were obtained from each sample. First-strand cDNA synthesis was performed from all RNA using the Mint cDNA synthesis kit, with priming by a TRBC-specific oligonucleotide. After uracil-DNA glycosylase treatment, a first 18-cycle PCR used universal primers M1SS and BC2_uni_R on all cDNA. Per the source publication's procedure: For normalization, 1 million high-quality reads were randomly selected from each sample, with every read carrying a distinct molecular identifier. Reads with shared molecular identifiers were discarded instead of being binned into consensus sequences. CDR3 identification, clonotype clustering and error correction used MiTCR with a Q25 quality threshold and the strictest error-elimination algorithm. A nonparametric unseen species model with Euler transformation was used to estimate lower-bound total TCR beta diversity. TCRdb passed the public sequencing reads through fastp at Q25 and MiXCR, retaining productive beta sequences. Every CDR3 protein is listed once, alongside the most common genes and DNA of its rows. The V and J calls were not made by the authors but by TCRdb's processing. The sample yields 1.5 million to 2 million distinct CDR3 sequences; about 49% were counted once. The leading ten clones occupy roughly 2% of the sample.

The sequence is built from TRBV20-1 and TRBJ2-1; 8 nucleotides in the junction match TRBD2. This sequence originates from a woman aged 35 to 49 in good health. The sample comprised blood. The nucleotides read TGCAGTGCTCACCGGGCGGGGGGCTCCTACAATGAGCAGTTCTTC. This codes for CSAHRAGGSYNEQFF.